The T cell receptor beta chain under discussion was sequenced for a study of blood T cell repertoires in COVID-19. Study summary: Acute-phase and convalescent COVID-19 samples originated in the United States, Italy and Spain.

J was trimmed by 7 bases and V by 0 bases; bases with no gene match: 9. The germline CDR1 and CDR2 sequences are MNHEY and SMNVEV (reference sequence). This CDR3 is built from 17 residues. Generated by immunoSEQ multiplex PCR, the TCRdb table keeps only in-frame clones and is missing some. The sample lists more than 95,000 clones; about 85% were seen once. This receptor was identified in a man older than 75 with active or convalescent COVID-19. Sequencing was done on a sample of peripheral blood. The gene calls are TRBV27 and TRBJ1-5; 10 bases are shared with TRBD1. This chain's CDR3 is CASSLSPGTGVGQPQHF. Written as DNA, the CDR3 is TGTGCCAGCAGTTTATCGCCGGGGACAGGGGTAGGACAGCCCCAGCATTTT.